Following are 13 T cell receptor beta chains from one sample sequenced in a study of cytomegalovirus exposure and HLA in healthy donors (dated by TCRdb to the late 2010s). Libraries were constructed by the immunoSEQ multiplex PCR assay. For the multiplex PCR, a mixture combining 60 forward primers for TCR Vbeta segments and 13 reverse primers for TCR Jbeta segments was used. The clones in this table, taken by TCRdb from immuneACCESS, are in-frame only. Not every clone is retained; where verified, under half of the shortfall comes from an unresolved V gene, and the cause of the rest is unknown. A total of roughly 280,000 clones appear in this sample, roughly 70% of them only once. The ten top clones hold approximately 2.5% of the sample. The sequenced material came from PBMCs. All receptors derive from a female donor in good health and CMV-seronegative.

This clone was recorded a few times. The rearrangement joins TRBV7-6 to TRBJ2-7; the match to TRBD1 covers 8 bases. V lost 5 bases to trimming and J lost 0 bases; unmatched junction nucleotides: 3. This CDR3 is 14 amino acids long. The germline CDR1 and CDR2 sequences are SGHVS and FNYEAQ. This CDR3 is CASSETGDSYEQYF. The CDR3 DNA is TGTGCCAGCAGCGAGACAGGGGACTCCTACGAGCAGTACTTC.

V is TRBV6-1 and J is TRBJ2-2, with D unclear. This CDR3 is built from 15 residues. The V gene's germline CDR1 is MNHNS and CDR2 SASEGT. Trimming removed 6 bases from V and 4 bases from J, with 15 bases in between. This CDR3 is CASSPLSLTTGELFF. The DNA for the CDR3 is TGTGCCAGCAGCCCTTTATCGCTAACCACCGGGGAGCTGTTTTTT.

This chain joins TRBV4-1 and TRBJ2-1; maybe TRBD2 (6 bases). The CDR3 has 15 amino acids. From germline, CDR1 is MGHRA and CDR2 YSYEKL. With 1 base removed from V and 1 base from J, the gap between germline ends came to 8 bases. This CDR3 reads CASSQASGSYNEQFF. The CDR3 DNA is TGCGCCAGCAGCCAAGCCAGCGGGTCCTACAATGAGCAGTTCTTC.

V is TRBV11-3 and J is TRBJ2-5, with D possibly TRBD2 on 6 matching bases. CDR1 is SGHNT and CDR2 is YENEEA in the germline V gene. CDR3 length: 13 residues. Trimming removed 3 bases from V and 2 bases from J, with 7 bases in between. CDR3 residues: CASSFRGQETQYF. In DNA, the CDR3 is TGTGCCAGCAGCTTTCGGGGGCAAGAGACCCAGTACTTC.

A note on this clone: Compared with germline, one end of the junction differs, possibly owing to a read error. This CDR3 is CSSSMGQVDLYGYTF. The CDR3 nucleotides read TGTTCCAGCAGCATGGGACAGGTGGACCTCTATGGCTACACCTTC. This rearrangement joins TRBV7-9 to TRBJ1-2; 8 bases are shared with TRBD1. CDR1 and CDR2 (germline): SEHNR, FQNEAQ (reference sequence). The CDR3 runs 15 residues.

The V call is TRBV4-1, the J call TRBJ1-4; perhaps TRBD1 as D (5 bases). The CDR3 contains 16 residues. V gave up 0 bases and J gave up 4 bases, with 12 bases separating them. Germline V gene data show CDR1 as MGHRA and CDR2 as YSYEKL. CDR3 loop: CASSQEADRVNEKLFF. CDR3 DNA sequence: TGCGCCAGCAGCCAAGAGGCAGACAGAGTTAATGAAAAACTGTTTTTT.

The chain joins TRBV5-4 to TRBJ1-6; a weak D match, TRBD1 (5 bases). CDR1 is SGHNT, CDR2 YYREEE, per germline (reference sequence). V dropped 0 bases and J dropped 1 base, with 8 bases sitting between them. This CDR3 is built from 16 residues. CDR3 DNA: TGTGCCAGCAGCTTGGGTGCAGGGTCCTATAATTCACCCCTCCACTTT. Translated: CASSLGAGSYNSPLHF.

The chain is built from TRBV5-6 and TRBJ1-4; D gene unclear. The V end lost 0 bases, the J end lost 12 bases, and 15 bases lay between the germline ends. CDR3 size: 14 residues. CDR1 SGHDT and CDR2 YYEEEE come from the germline V gene. The CDR3: CASSLENSLRELFF. The CDR3 bases are TGTGCCAGCAGCTTGGAAAACAGCCTGCGAGAACTGTTTTTT.

The CDR3 is CASLGPGANVLTF. The CDR3 nucleotides are TGTGCCAGCCTTGGGCCTGGGGCCAACGTCCTGACTTTC. V usage is TRBV27 and J usage is TRBJ2-6; D is uncertain. Trimming removed 8 bases at V and 2 bases at J, with 7 bases between. Germline-derived CDR1 and CDR2 are MNHEY and SMNVEV (reference sequence). The CDR3 totals 13 residues.

The V gene is TRBV4-1, the J gene TRBJ2-3, with TRBD2 matching over 9 bases. The CDR3 is 16 amino acids. Losses at the gene ends were 1 base for V and 2 bases for J; bases not matched to a gene: 4. Germline V CDR1 and CDR2: MGHRA, YSYEKL. In nucleotides, the CDR3 is TGCGCCAGCAGCCAAGGGGGACTAGCAGCCACAGATACGCAGTATTTT. It codes for CASSQGGLAATDTQYF.

This CDR3 is CASSIPGQGFKAFF. Written as DNA, the CDR3 is TGTGCCAGTAGTATCCCGGGACAGGGTTTCAAAGCTTTCTTT. The genes are TRBV19 and TRBJ1-1; 9 bases match TRBD1. The CDR3 loop spans 14 amino acids. After removal of 3 bases from V and 9 bases from J, the junction contained 8 bases not matched to a gene. The germline V gene has CDR1 LNHDA and CDR2 SQIVND (reference sequence). Complete variable domain (other parts from reference TRBV19 and TRBJ1-1): DGGITQSPKYLFRKEGQNVTLSCEQNLNHDAMYWYRQDPGQGLRLIYYSQIVNDFQKGDIAEGYSVSREKKESFPLTVTSAQKNPTAFYLCASSIPGQGFKAFFGQGTRLTVV.

This chain connects TRBV6-6 to TRBJ2-1, with 10 positions matching TRBD2. The germline V gene encodes CDR1 MNHNY and CDR2 SVGAGI (reference sequence). The V segment lost 0 bases and the J segment 6 bases; nucleotides outside the gene matches: 5. The CDR3 extends over 16 amino acids. Here the CDR3 DNA reads TGTGCCAGCAGTTACTCGAGGCTAGCGGGAGCCAATGAGCAGTTCTTC. This encodes CASSYSRLAGANEQFF.

This chain joins TRBV6-5 and TRBJ1-2, with 7 bases lining up with TRBD1. Germline CDR1 MNHEY, CDR2 SVGAGI. V gave up 6 bases and J gave up 4 bases; unmatched junction bases: 2. The CDR3 is 12 amino acids. The CDR3 sequence: CASRYRGYGYTF. The CDR3, as DNA: TGTGCCAGCAGGTACAGGGGCTATGGCTACACCTTC.